A selection of T cell receptor beta chains follows, all from one sample in a study of blood T cell repertoires in COVID-19. TCRdb's copy holds only in-frame clones and misses some; the assay was immunoSEQ multiplex PCR. The table records about 69,000 clones, 79% of them present only once. Material for sequencing was peripheral blood. The receptor set was obtained from a human donor in a cohort sampled during active COVID-19. CDR3s include the opening cysteine and the closing phenylalanine or tryptophan. The order of the fields is J gene, D gene, V gene, clone size, CDR3 protein, CDR3 DNA. A D gene is named only where the DNA matches it firmly. For some rows the clone size is stated as once, few or many, or as a class when expanded; others skip it.

TRBJ2-2	TRBD2	TRBV11-3	-	CASSSYPSGGNTGELFF	TGTGCCAGCAGCTCATACCCGAGCGGGGGGAACACCGGGGAGCTGTTTTTT
TRBJ1-2	TRBD1	TRBV7-9	-	CASSPRGPGYGYTF	TGTGCCAGCAGCCCCAGGGGGCCGGGTTATGGCTACACCTTC
TRBJ1-1	TRBD1	TRBV6-5	-	CASSYMRQGGRFEAFF	TGTGCCAGCAGTTACATGCGACAGGGTGGTAGATTTGAAGCTTTCTTT
TRBJ2-7	TRBD1	TRBV29-1	-	CSAQDRGRGYEQYF	TGCAGCGCCCAAGACAGGGGGCGCGGCTACGAGCAGTACTTC
TRBJ2-7	-	TRBV9	-	CASSGGSGGVIYEQYF	TGTGCCAGCAGCGGGGGATCCGGGGGAGTAATTTACGAGCAGTACTTC
TRBJ2-7	-	TRBV28	few	CASSAVYDEQYF	TGTGCCAGCAGTGCAGTGTACGACGAGCAGTACTTC
TRBJ2-6	-	TRBV7-9	-	CASTILSGTGANVLTF	TGTGCCAGCACCATTTTATCGGGGACTGGGGCCAACGTCCTGACTTTC
TRBJ1-2	TRBD1	TRBV28	-	CASSLGTGSDGYTF	TGTGCCAGCAGTTTAGGGACAGGGTCGGACGGCTACACCTTC
TRBJ2-2	TRBD2	TRBV14	-	CASSQGLAANTGELFF	TGTGCCAGCAGCCAAGGGCTAGCGGCGAACACCGGGGAGCTGTTTTTT
TRBJ1-2	-	TRBV15	-	CATSRDDSGSRGYTF	TGTGCCACCAGCAGAGATGATTCGGGGAGTCGTGGCTACACCTTC
TRBJ2-1	TRBD1	TRBV6-4	-	CASSGLQGREQFF	TGTGCCAGCAGTGGTCTACAGGGGAGAGAGCAGTTCTTC
TRBJ2-7	-	TRBV19	few	CASTNTGYEQYF	TGTGCCAGTACTAACACGGGTTACGAGCAGTACTTC
TRBJ1-2	-	TRBV5-5	few	CASSFPGYGYTF	TGTGCCAGCAGCTTTCCAGGCTATGGCTACACCTTC
TRBJ1-6	-	TRBV13	-	CASSLSWQENNSPLHF	TGTGCCAGCAGCTTGAGTTGGCAGGAAAATAATTCACCCCTCCACTTT
TRBJ2-5	-	TRBV6-4	-	CASSEGRRSGETQYF	TGTGCCAGCAGTGAGGGCAGGAGGTCGGGGGAGACCCAGTACTTC
TRBJ1-4	TRBD1	TRBV28	-	CASIPGQGTKKLFF	TGTGCCAGCATTCCGGGACAGGGTACTAAAAAACTGTTTTTT
TRBJ2-5	-	TRBV13	-	CASSLIGGKASTQYF	TGTGCCAGCAGCTTAATTGGCGGGAAGGCGTCAACCCAGTACTTC
TRBJ2-2	-	TRBV27	once	CASSRTENTGELFF	TGTGCCAGCAGTAGGACAGAGAACACCGGGGAGCTGTTTTTT
TRBJ2-2	TRBD1	TRBV11-2	-	CASSPQGVGGELFF	TGTGCCAGCAGCCCGCAGGGGGTTGGCGGGGAGCTGTTTTTT
TRBJ2-4	TRBD1	TRBV19	-	CASEGDRENIQYF	TGTGCCAGTGAGGGAGACAGGGAAAACATTCAGTACTTC
TRBJ1-4	TRBD1	TRBV5-1	-	CASSYGTEGEKLFF	TGCGCCAGCAGCTATGGGACAGAGGGTGAAAAACTGTTTTTT
TRBJ2-7	-	TRBV6-5	-	CASSSPTLSSYEQYF	TGTGCCAGCAGTTCTCCAACTCTGAGCTCCTACGAGCAGTACTTC
TRBJ2-7	TRBD2	TRBV5-1	-	CASSPSSGRARVEQYF	TGCGCCAGCAGCCCATCAAGCGGGAGGGCTCGAGTCGAGCAGTACTTC
TRBJ1-4	TRBD1	TRBV6-1	-	CASSEWQGANTNEKLFF	TGTGCCAGCAGTGAGTGGCAGGGGGCTAACACTAATGAAAAACTGTTTTTT
TRBJ2-7	TRBD1	TRBV3-1/TRBV3-2	-	CASSRLQGEQYF	TGTGCCAGCAGCCGCCTACAGGGGGAGCAGTACTTC
TRBJ1-2	-	TRBV3-1/TRBV3-2	-	CASSQEGGSGGYTF	TGTGCCAGCAGCCAAGAGGGAGGGTCAGGAGGCTACACCTTC
TRBJ1-2	-	TRBV3-1/TRBV3-2	-	CASSRDEQGRGYTF	TGTGCCAGCAGCCGAGACGAGCAGGGCAGAGGCTACACCTTC